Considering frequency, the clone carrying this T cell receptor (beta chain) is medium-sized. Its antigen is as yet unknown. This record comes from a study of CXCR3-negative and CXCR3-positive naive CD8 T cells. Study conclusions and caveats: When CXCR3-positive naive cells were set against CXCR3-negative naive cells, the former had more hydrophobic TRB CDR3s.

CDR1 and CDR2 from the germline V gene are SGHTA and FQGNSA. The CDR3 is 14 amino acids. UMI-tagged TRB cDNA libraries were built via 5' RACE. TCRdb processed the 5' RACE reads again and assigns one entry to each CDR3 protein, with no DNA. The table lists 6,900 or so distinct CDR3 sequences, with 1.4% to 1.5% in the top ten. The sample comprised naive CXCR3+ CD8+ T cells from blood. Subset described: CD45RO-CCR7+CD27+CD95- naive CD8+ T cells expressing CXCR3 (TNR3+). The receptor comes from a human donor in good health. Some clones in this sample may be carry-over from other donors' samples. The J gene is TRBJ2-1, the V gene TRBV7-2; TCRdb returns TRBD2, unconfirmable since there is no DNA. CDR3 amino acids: CASSAGLAANEQFF.